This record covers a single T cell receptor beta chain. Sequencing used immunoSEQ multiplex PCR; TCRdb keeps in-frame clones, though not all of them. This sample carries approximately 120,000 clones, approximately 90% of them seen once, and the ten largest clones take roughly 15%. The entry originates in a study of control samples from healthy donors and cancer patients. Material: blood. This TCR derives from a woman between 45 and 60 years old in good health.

DNA for the CDR3: TGCGCCAGCAGCCGCGAGCCTAGCGGGACCACAGATACGCAGTATTTT. Protein: CASSREPSGTTDTQYF. The gene calls are TRBV4-3 and TRBJ2-3; TRBD2 matches at 9 bases. CDR1 and CDR2 (germline): LGHNA, YSLEER. The CDR3 totals 16 residues. The V segment lost 4 bases and the J segment 2 bases; nucleotides outside the gene matches: 7.